The source of this TCR beta chain is a study of blood T cell repertoires in COVID-19 (dated by TCRdb to the early 2020s). Study-wide context: Collaborator samples came from the United States, Italy and Spain and covered acute and convalescent phases of COVID-19. The material from the prospective study consisted of cDNA or gDNA derived from T cells, B-cell-depleted T cells, or PBMCs. The dataset comprised deeply sampled blood TCRbeta repertoires from subjects exposed to, actively infected with, or recovered from COVID-19. The repertoires were released in a freely available public database intended as a resource for research on the immune response to SARS-CoV-2. The samples were drawn from two sources: the first 160 participants of the ongoing ImmuneRACE study, and approximately 1,300 subjects contributed by 6 global collaborators. Sample metadata almost always included a de-identified subject ID, COVID-19 status, age in years and sex. Where HLA class I and class II types were available, the types were taken from metadata supplied by the sample provider, not from assay-based typing. General findings and caveats noted by the study authors: The amount of clinical and demographic metadata varied by source and participant and was provided uncurated.

TCRbeta CDR3 regions were amplified from genomic DNA by means of the immunoSEQ Assay, a bias-controlled multiplex PCR. The paper's processing steps were these. The number of nucleated cells in each sample was estimated by amplification of reference gene primers within the assay. To quantify the absolute abundance of each unique TCRbeta CDR3 rearrangement, sequence reads were collapsed and filtered. Productive Simpson clonality was computed per sample as the square root of Simpson's diversity index over productive rearrangements. TCRdb took over this immuneACCESS table, retaining in-frame rearrangements with V and J assigned. Such tables are incomplete; in checked studies, under half of the missing clones stem from an unresolved V gene, and the remainder is unexplained. The DNA was the basis for D and trimming; V, J and clone size are from that table. Across this sample there are approximately 250,000 clones, with approximately 90% seen only once. The ten largest clones capture approximately 3% of the sample.

In the prospective study, participants were 18 to 89 years old, resided in around 25 geographic areas of the United States, and were enrolled through a virtual design. In the prospective study, cohorts were assigned on the basis of participant-reported clinical history obtained from a screening survey and a study questionnaire. Exposed participants had been in contact, within 2 weeks of entering the study, with a person who had a PCR-confirmed or clinician-diagnosed case of COVID-19. Each participant in the prospective study had whole blood, serum and a nasopharyngeal or oropharyngeal swab collected by mobile phlebotomists. Additional blood draws and questionnaires over a roughly two-month period could optionally be provided by prospective study participants. Prospective study blood samples were shipped either frozen or at room temperature before DNA extraction. Points on this clone: Its binding antigen is unknown. No base quality values were provided; no much bigger clone lies one nucleotide off. The sample carries other DNA sequences with the same CDR3.

After removal of 3 bases from V and 5 bases from J, the junction retains 6 bases not matched to a gene. The CDR3 numbers 15 residues from cysteine through phenylalanine. Just the 45-base CDR3 DNA is kept, in frame starting at base 1. From the germline V gene, CDR1 is KGHDR and CDR2 is SFDVKD. The sample taken for sequencing was PBMCs or T cells enriched from blood (not recorded which). The TCR was taken from a man aged 35 to 55 who had been exposed to COVID-19. This receptor chain uses TRBV24-1 and TRBJ2-5; the junction holds 9 bases that match TRBD1. The CDR3 has the sequence CATSDPTGGRETQYF. The nucleotide sequence is TGTGCCACCAGTGATCCAACAGGGGGCAGGGAGACCCAGTACTTC.